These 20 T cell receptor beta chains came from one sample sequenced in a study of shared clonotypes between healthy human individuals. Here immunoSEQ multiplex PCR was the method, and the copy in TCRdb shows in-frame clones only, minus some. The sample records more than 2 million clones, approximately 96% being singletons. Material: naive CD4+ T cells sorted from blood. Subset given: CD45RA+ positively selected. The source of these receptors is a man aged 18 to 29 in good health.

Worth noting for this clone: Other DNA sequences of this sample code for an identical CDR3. This CDR3 is CASSLGGSGANVLTF. The CDR3 DNA reads TGCGCCAGCAGCTTGGGAGGCTCTGGGGCCAACGTCCTGACTTTC. The gene calls are TRBV5-1 and TRBJ2-6; no definite D call. The CDR3 runs 15 residues. Germline V gene sequence: CDR1 SGHRS, CDR2 YFSETQ. The V end was cut by 0 bases, the J end by 0 bases, with 4 bases between.

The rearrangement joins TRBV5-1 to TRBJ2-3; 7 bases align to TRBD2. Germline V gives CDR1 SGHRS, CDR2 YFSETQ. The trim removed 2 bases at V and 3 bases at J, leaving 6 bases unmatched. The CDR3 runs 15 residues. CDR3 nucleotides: TGCGCCAGCAGCTTATGGGGGGGAAGGACAGATACGCAGTATTTT. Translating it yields CASSLWGGRTDTQYF.

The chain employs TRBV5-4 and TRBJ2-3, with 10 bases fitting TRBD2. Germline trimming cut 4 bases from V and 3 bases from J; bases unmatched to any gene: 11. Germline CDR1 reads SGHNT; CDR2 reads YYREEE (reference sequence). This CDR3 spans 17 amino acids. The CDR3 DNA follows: TGTGCCAGCAGCCCAAGCGGGGGGGCAGCACGAACAGATACGCAGTATTTT. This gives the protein CASSPSGGAARTDTQYF.

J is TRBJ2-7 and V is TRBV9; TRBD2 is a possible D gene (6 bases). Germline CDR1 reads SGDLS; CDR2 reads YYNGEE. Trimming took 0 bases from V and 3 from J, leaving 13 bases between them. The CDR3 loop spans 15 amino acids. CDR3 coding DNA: TGTGCCAGCAGCGTAGCGGGGGACGTGGGCTACGAGCAGTACTTC. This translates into CASSVAGDVGYEQYF. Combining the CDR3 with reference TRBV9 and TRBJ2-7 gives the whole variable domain DSGVTQTPKHLITATGQRVTLRCSPRSGDLSVYWYQQSLDQGLQFLIQYYNGEERAKGNILERFSAQQFPDLHSELNLSSLELGDSALYFCASSVAGDVGYEQYFGPGTRLTVT.

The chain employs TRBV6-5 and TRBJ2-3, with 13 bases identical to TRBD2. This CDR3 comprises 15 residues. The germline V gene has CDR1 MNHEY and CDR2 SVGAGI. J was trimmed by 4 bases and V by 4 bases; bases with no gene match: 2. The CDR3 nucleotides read TGTGCCAGCAGTTGGACTAGCGGGAGCCCAGATACGCAGTATTTT. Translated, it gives CASSWTSGSPDTQYF.

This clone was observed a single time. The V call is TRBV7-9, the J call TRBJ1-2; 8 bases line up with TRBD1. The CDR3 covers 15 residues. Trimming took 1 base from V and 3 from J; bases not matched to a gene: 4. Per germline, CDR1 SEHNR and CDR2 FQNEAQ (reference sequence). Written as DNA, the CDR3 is TGTGCCAGCAGCTTAGAAACAGGGGGGCACTATGGCTACACCTTC. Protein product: CASSLETGGHYGYTF.

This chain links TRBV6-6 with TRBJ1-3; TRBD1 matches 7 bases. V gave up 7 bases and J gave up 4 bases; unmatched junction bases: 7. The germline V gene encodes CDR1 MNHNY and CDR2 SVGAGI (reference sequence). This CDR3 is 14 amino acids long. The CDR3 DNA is TGTGCCAGCACTTCCGGGACAGCCGGAAACACCATATATTTT. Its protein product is CASTSGTAGNTIYF.

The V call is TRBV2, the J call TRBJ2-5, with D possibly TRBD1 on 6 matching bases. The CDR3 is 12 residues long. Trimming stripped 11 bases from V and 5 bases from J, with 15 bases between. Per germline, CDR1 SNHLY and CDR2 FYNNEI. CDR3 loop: CAGAGAGETQYF. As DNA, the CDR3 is TGTGCCGGTGCAGGGGCCGGTGAGACCCAGTACTTC.

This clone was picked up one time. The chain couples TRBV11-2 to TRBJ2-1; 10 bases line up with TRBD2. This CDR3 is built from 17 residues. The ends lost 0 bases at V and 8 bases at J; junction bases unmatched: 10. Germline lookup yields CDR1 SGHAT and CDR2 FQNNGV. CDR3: CASSLDHWLAGVDEQFF. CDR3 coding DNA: TGTGCCAGCAGCTTAGATCACTGGCTAGCGGGAGTGGATGAGCAGTTCTTC.

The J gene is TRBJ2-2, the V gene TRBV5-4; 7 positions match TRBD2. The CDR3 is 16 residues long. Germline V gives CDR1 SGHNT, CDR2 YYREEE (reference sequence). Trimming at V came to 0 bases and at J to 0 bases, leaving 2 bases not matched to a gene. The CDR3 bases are TGTGCCAGCAGCTTGGTAGCGGGTCCGAACACCGGGGAGCTGTTTTTT. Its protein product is CASSLVAGPNTGELFF.

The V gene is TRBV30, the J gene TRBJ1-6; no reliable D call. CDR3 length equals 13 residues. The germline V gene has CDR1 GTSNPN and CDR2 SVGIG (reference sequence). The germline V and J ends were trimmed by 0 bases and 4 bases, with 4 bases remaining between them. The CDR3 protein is CAWSVLYNSPLHF. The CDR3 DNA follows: TGTGCCTGGAGTGTTTTATATAATTCACCCCTCCACTTT.

In nucleotides, the CDR3 is TGTGCCAGCAGTGTAGACCCGGAAGGCAACACTGAAGCTTTCTTT. Protein: CASSVDPEGNTEAFF. This sequence joins TRBV6-6 and TRBJ1-1; D is undetermined. The germline V gene has CDR1 MNHNY and CDR2 SVGAGI (reference sequence). The CDR3 contains 15 residues. Trimming pared 5 bases from V and 2 bases from J, leaving 15 bases between.

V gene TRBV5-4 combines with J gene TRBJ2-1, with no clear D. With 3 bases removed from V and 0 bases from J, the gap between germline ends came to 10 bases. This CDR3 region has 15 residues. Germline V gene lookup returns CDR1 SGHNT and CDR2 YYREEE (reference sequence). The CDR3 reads CASSSDRSSYNEQFF. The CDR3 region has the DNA TGTGCCAGCAGCTCCGACCGGAGCTCCTACAATGAGCAGTTCTTC.

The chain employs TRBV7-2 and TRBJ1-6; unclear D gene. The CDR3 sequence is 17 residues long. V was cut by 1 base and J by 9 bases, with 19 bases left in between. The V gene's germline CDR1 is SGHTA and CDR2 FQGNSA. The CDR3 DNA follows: TGTGCCAGCAGCTTAGGGTTGGTGGAGGCCATAGGTTCACCCCTCCACTTT. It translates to CASSLGLVEAIGSPLHF.

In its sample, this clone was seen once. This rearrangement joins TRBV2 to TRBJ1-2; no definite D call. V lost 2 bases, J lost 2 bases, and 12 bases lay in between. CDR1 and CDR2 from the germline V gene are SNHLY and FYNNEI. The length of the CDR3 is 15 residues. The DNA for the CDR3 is TGTGCCAGCAGTGAACTTAGGTCCCCGAACTATGGCTACACCTTC. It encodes CASSELRSPNYGYTF.

CDR3 sequence: CASSENRDYGYTF. Written as DNA, the CDR3 is TGTGCCAGCAGTGAAAACAGGGACTATGGCTACACCTTC. The chain uses TRBV2 and TRBJ1-2; possible D gene TRBD1, 6 bases. There are 13 residues in the CDR3. Per germline, CDR1 SNHLY and CDR2 FYNNEI. Trimming removed 2 bases at V and 3 bases at J, with 7 bases between. Based on the CDR3 plus reference TRBV2 and TRBJ1-2, the full variable domain is EPEVTQTPSHQVTQMGQEVILRCVPISNHLYFYWYRQILGQKVEFLVSFYNNEISEKSEIFDDQFSVERPDGSNFTLKIRSTKLEDSAMYFCASSENRDYGYTFGSGTRLTVV.

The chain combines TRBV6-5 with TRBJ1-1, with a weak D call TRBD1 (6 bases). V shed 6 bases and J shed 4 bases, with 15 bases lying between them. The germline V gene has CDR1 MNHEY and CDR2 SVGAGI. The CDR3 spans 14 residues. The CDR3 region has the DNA TGTGCCAGCAGCGAATTCAGGGGAACCACTGAAGCTTTCTTT. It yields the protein CASSEFRGTTEAFF.

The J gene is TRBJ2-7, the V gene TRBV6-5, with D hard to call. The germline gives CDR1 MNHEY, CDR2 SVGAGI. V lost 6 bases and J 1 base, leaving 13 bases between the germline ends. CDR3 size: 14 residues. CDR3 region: CASSQKDGSYEQYF. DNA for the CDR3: TGTGCCAGCAGCCAAAAGGACGGATCCTACGAGCAGTACTTC.

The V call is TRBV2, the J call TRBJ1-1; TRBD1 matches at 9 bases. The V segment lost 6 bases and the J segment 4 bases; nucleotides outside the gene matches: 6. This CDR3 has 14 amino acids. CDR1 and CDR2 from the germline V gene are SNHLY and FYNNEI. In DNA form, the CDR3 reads TGTGCCAGCAGGGACAGGGGAGGCGGCACTGAAGCTTTCTTT. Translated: CASRDRGGGTEAFF.

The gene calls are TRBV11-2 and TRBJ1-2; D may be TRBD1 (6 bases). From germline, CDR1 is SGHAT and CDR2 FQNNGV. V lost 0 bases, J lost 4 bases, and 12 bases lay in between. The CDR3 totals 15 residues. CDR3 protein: CASSLDPDRTYGYTF. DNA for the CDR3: TGTGCCAGCAGCTTAGATCCCGACAGGACCTATGGCTACACCTTC.